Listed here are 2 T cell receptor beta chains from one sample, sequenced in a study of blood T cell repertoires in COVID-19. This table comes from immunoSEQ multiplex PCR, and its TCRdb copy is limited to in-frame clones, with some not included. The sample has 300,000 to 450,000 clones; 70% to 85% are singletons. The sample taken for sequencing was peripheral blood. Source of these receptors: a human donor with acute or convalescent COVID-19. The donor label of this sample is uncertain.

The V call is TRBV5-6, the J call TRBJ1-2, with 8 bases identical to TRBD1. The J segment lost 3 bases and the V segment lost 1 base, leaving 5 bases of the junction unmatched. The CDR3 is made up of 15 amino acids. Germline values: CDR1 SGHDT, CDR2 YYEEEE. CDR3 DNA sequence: TGTGCCAGCAGCTTGACAGGGGGACCCGACTATGGCTACACCTTC. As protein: CASSLTGGPDYGYTF.

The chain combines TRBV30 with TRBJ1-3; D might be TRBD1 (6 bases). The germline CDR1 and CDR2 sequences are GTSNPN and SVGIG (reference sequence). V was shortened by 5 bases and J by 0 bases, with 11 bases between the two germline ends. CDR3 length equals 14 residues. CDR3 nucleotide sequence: TGTGCCTGGCAACAGGGCTACTCTGGAAACACCATATATTTT. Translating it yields CAWQQGYSGNTIYF.